The clone carrying this TCR beta chain was counted between two and nine times. Its antigen remains unidentified. This CDR3 comprises 13 residues. V was cut by 5 bases and J by 2 bases, with 7 bases left in between. Germline V gives CDR1 SNHLY, CDR2 FYNNEI. The data derive from a study of cytomegalovirus exposure and HLA in healthy donors. Study-level background: An early release of data contained approximately 80 million unique TCRs, which came from HLA-typed donors. Study conclusions and caveats: Per a prior analysis, the majority of TCR beta V segments were productive roughly 90% or roughly 30% of the time. By HLA locus, TCR association rates varied in a later analysis, with DRB1 showing the most and HLA-C the fewest. Sequencing likely produced, as an artifact, a cluster of highly shared sequence variants.

13 Jbeta primers and 60 Vbeta primers were used for the PCR. Clones were read by immunoSEQ multiplex PCR, and TCRdb kept only the in-frame ones, dropping some. The table has about 130,000 clones, 75% to 85% seen once. This chain uses TRBV2 with TRBJ1-5; a possible D gene is TRBD1 (6 bases). The sequence came from a man in his forties or fifties in good health and CMV-seronegative. The sample comprised PBMCs. The CDR3 DNA reads TGTGCCAGCAGTTCAGGGGGCAATCAGCCCCAGCATTTT. Protein sequence: CASSSGGNQPQHF.